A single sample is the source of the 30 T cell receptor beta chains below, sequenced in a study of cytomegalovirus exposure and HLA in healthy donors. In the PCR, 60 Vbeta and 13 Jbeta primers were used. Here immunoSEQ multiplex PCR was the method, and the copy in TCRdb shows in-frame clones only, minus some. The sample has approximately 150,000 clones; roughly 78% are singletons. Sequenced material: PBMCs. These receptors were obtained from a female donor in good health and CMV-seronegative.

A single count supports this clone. CDR3 loop: CASSVLGLANEQFF. In DNA form, the CDR3 reads TGTGCCAGCAGCGTCTTAGGACTAGCGAATGAGCAGTTCTTC. J is TRBJ2-1 and V is TRBV9; 9 positions match TRBD2. Trimming cost V 2 bases and J 7 bases; bases outside gene matches: 4. The CDR3 spans 14 residues. Germline V gene data show CDR1 as SGDLS and CDR2 as YYNGEE.

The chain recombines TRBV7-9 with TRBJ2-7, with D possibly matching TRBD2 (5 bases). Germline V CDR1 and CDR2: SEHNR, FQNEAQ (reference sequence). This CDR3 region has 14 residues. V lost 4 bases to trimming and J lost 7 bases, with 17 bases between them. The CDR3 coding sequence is TGTGCCAGCAGCTCCTGGTGGGAGTTCCGAGAGCAGTACTTC. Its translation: CASSSWWEFREQYF.

CDR3 region: CASSSRQEQFF. CDR3 sequence (DNA): TGTGCCAGCAGTTCCCGACAGGAGCAGTTCTTC. This rearrangement joins TRBV6-6 to TRBJ2-1; possibly TRBD1 for D (5 bases). V lost 4 bases, J lost 10 bases, and 8 bases lay in between. Per germline, CDR1 MNHNY and CDR2 SVGAGI (reference sequence). This CDR3 has 11 amino acids.

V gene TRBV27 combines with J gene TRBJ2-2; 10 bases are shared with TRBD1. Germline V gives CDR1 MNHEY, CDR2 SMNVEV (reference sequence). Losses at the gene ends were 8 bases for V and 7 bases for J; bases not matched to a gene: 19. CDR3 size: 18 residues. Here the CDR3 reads CASLSLTGTGVLNGELFF. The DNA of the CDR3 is TGTGCCAGCCTCTCCCTCACCGGGACAGGGGTGTTAAACGGGGAGCTGTTTTTT.

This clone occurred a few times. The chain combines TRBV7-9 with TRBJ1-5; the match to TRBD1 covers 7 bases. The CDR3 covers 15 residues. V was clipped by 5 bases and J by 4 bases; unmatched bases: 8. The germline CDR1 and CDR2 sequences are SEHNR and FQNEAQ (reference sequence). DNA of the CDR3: TGTGCCAGCAGCCCCGATACAGGGGCAAATCAGCCCCAGCATTTT. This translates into CASSPDTGANQPQHF. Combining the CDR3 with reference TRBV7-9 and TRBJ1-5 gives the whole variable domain DTGVSQNPRHKITKRGQNVTFRCDPISEHNRLYWYRQTLGQGPEFLTYFQNEAQLEKSRLLSDRFSAERPKGSFSTLEIQRTEQGDSAMYLCASSPDTGANQPQHFGDGTRLSIL.

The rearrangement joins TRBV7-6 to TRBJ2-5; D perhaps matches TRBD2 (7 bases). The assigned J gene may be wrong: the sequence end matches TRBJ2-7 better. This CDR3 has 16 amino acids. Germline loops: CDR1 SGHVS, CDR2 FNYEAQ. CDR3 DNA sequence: TGTGCCAGCAGCTTAGTCCCGGGGGGCCTATCCTACGAGCAGTACTTC. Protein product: CASSLVPGGLSYEQYF.

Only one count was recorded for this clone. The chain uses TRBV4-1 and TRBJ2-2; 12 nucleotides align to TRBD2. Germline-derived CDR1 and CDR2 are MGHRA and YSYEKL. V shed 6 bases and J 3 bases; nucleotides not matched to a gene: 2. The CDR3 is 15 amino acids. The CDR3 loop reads CASSPSGGDTGELFF. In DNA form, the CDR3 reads TGCGCCAGCAGTCCTAGCGGGGGGGACACCGGGGAGCTGTTTTTT.

The CDR3 DNA reads as TGTGCCAGCAGCTCTGACAGGGGACCTCTCACCGGGGAGCTGTTTTTT. It is translated as CASSSDRGPLTGELFF. The rearrangement joins TRBV28 to TRBJ2-2; 8 bases are a match to TRBD1. CDR1 is MDHEN and CDR2 is SYDVKM in the germline V gene. There are 16 residues in the CDR3. V lost 6 bases, J lost 4 bases, and 10 bases stayed unmatched.

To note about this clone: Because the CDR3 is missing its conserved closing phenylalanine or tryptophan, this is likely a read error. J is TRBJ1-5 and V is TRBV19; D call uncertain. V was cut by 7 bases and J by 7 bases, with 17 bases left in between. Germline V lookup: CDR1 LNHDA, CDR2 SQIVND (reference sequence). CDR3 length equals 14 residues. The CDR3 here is CASTPSGGRQPQHS. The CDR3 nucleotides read TGTGCCAGTACCCCATCCGGCGGGAGACAGCCCCAGCATTCT.

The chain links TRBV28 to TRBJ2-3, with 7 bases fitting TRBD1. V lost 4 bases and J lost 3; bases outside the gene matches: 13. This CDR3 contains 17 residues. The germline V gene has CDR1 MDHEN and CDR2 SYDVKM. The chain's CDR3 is CASSYPDRDPSTDTQYF. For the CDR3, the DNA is TGTGCCAGCAGTTACCCAGACAGGGATCCCTCAACAGATACGCAGTATTTT.

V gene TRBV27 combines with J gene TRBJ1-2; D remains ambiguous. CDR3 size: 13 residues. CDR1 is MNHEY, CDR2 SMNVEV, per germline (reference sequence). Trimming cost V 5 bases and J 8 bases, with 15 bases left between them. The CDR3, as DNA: TGTGCCAGCAGTCCCGGGATTCGGAGGGGCTACACCTTC. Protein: CASSPGIRRGYTF.

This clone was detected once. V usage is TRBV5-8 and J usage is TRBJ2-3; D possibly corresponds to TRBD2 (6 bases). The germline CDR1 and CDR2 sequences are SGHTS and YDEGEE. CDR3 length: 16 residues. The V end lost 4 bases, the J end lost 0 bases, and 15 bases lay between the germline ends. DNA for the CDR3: TGTGCCAGCAGCCCCGGAAGACTAGTGAGCACAGATACGCAGTATTTT. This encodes CASSPGRLVSTDTQYF. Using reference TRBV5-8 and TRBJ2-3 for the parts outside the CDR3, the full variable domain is EAGVTQSPTHLIKTRGQQATLRCSPISGHTSVYWYQQALGLGLQFLLWYDEGEERNRGNFPPRFSGRQFPNYSSELNVNALELEDSALYLCASSPGRLVSTDTQYFGPGTRLTVL.

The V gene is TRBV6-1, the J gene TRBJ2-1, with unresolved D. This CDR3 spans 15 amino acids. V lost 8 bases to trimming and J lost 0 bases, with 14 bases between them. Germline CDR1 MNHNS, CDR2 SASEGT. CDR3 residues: CASVYGYPSYNEQFF. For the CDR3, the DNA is TGTGCCAGCGTCTACGGGTACCCCTCCTACAATGAGCAGTTCTTC.

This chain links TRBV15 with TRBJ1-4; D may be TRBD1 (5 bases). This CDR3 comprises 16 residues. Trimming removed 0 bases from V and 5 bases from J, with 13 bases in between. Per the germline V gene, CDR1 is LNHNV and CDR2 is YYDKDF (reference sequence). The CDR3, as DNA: TGTGCCACCAGCAGAGATGGGGGGGTGGGAAATGAAAAACTGTTTTTT. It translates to CATSRDGGVGNEKLFF.

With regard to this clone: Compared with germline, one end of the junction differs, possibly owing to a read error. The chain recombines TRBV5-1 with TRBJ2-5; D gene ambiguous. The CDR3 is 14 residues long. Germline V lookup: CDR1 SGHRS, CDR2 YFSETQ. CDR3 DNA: TGCGCCAGCAGCTTGGGTTCAGTAGCCCCTGTGTGGAACTTC. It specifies CASSLGSVAPVWNF.

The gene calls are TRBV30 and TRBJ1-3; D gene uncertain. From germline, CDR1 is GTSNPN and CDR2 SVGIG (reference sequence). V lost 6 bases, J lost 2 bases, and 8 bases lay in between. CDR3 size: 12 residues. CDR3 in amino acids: CACLSAGNTIYF. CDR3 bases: TGTGCCTGCCTCTCTGCTGGAAACACCATATATTTT.

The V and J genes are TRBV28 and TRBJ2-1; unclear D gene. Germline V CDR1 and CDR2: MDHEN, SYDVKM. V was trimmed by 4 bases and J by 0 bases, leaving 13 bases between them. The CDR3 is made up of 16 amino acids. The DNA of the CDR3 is TGTGCCAGCAGTTCCCCCCTTGAGGCCTCCTACAATGAGCAGTTCTTC. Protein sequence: CASSSPLEASYNEQFF. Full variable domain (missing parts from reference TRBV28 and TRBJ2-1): DVKVTQSSRYLVKRTGEKVFLECVQDMDHENMFWYRQDPGLGLRLIYFSYDVKMKEKGDIPEGYSVSREKKERFSLILESASTNQTSMYLCASSSPLEASYNEQFFGPGTRLTVL.

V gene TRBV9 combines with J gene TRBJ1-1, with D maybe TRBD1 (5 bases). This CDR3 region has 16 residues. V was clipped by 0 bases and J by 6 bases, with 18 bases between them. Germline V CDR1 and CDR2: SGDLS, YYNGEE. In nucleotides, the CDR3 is TGTGCCAGCAGCGTAGGGGGGAGGGGCTCGGGACCTGAAGCTTTCTTT. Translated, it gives CASSVGGRGSGPEAFF.

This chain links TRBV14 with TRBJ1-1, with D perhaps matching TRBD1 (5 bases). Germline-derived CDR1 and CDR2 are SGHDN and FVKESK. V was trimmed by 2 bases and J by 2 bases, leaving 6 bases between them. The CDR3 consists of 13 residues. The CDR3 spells CASSQWGNTEAFF. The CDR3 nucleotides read TGTGCCAGCAGCCAATGGGGCAACACTGAAGCTTTCTTT.

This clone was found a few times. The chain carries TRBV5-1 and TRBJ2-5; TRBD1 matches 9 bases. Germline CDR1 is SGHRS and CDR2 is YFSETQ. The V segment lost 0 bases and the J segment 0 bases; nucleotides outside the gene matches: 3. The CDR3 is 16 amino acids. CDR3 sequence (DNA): TGCGCCAGCAGCTTGGCCGGGACAGGGTACCAAGAGACCCAGTACTTC. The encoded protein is CASSLAGTGYQETQYF.

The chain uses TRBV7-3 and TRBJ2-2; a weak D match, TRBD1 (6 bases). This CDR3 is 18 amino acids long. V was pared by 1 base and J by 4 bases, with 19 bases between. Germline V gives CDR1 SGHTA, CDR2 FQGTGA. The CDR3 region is CASSLIPTGTTSTGELFF. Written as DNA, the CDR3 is TGTGCCAGCAGCTTAATACCAACCGGGACAACGAGCACCGGGGAGCTGTTTTTT.

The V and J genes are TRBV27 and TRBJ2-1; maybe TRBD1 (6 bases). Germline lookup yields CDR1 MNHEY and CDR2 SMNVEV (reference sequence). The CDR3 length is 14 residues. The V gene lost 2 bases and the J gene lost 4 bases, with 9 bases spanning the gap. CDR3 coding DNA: TGTGCCAGCAGTTTACTAGGACAGTACAATGAGCAGTTCTTC. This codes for CASSLLGQYNEQFF.

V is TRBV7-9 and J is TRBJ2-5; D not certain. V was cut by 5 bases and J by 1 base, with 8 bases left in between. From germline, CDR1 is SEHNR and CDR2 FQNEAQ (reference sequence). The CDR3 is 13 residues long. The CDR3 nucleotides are TGTGCCAGCAGCCCGACTGTCCAAGAGACCCAGTACTTC. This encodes CASSPTVQETQYF. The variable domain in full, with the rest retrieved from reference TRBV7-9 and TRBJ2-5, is DTGVSQNPRHKITKRGQNVTFRCDPISEHNRLYWYRQTLGQGPEFLTYFQNEAQLEKSRLLSDRFSAERPKGSFSTLEIQRTEQGDSAMYLCASSPTVQETQYFGPGTRLLVL.

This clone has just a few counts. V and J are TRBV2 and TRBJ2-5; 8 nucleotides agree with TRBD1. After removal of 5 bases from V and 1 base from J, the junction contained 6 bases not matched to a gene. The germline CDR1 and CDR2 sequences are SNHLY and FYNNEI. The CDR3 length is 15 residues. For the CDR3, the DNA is TGTGCCAGCAGTCCACTGACAGGGGCCCAAGAGACCCAGTACTTC. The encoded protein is CASSPLTGAQETQYF. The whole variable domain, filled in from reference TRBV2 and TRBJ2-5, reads EPEVTQTPSHQVTQMGQEVILRCVPISNHLYFYWYRQILGQKVEFLVSFYNNEISEKSEIFDDQFSVERPDGSNFTLKIRSTKLEDSAMYFCASSPLTGAQETQYFGPGTRLLVL.

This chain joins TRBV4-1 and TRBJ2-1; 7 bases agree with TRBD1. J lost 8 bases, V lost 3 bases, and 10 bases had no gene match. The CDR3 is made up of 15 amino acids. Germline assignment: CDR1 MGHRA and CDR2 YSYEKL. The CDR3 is CASSQTGITFDEQFF. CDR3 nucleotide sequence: TGCGCCAGCAGCCAGACAGGGATCACATTTGATGAGCAGTTCTTC.

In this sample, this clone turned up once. The CDR3 DNA reads TGTGCCAGCAGCCAGATTCAAGAGACCCAGTACTTC. Its translation: CASSQIQETQYF. V usage is TRBV7-9 and J usage is TRBJ2-5; D call uncertain. This CDR3 is built from 12 residues. Germline V gene data show CDR1 as SEHNR and CDR2 as FQNEAQ (reference sequence). Trimming shortened V by 5 bases and J by 2 bases, and 6 bases separated the two germline ends. Full variable domain (rest looked up from reference TRBV7-9 and TRBJ2-5): DTGVSQNPRHKITKRGQNVTFRCDPISEHNRLYWYRQTLGQGPEFLTYFQNEAQLEKSRLLSDRFSAERPKGSFSTLEIQRTEQGDSAMYLCASSQIQETQYFGPGTRLLVL.

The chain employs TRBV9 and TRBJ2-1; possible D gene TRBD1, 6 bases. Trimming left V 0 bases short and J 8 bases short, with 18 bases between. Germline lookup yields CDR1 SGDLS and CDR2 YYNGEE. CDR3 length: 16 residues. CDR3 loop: CASSVDARGSWDEQFF. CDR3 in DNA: TGTGCCAGCAGCGTAGACGCTAGGGGGTCGTGGGATGAGCAGTTCTTC.

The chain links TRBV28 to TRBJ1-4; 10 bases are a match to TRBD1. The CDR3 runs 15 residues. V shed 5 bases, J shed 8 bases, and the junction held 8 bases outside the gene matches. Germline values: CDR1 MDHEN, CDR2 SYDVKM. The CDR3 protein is CASSPTTGGREKLFF. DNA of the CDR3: TGTGCCAGCAGTCCAACGACAGGGGGCCGAGAAAAACTGTTTTTT.

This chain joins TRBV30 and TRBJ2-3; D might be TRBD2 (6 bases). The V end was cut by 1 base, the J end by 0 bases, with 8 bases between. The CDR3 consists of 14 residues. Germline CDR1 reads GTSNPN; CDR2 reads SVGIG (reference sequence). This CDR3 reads CAWSGGRSTDTQYF. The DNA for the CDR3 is TGTGCCTGGAGTGGAGGGAGGAGCACAGATACGCAGTATTTT.

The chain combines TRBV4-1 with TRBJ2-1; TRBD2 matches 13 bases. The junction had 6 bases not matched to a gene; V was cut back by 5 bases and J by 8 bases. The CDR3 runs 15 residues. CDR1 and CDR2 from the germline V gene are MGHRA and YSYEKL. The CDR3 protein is CASSWTSGGVDEQFF. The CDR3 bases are TGCGCCAGCAGCTGGACTAGCGGGGGTGTAGATGAGCAGTTCTTC.